This TCR beta chain is from a study of shared clonotypes between healthy human individuals. Several immunoSEQ plates received, in even portions, the genomic DNA of each subset. The authors' processing: Sequence data from immunoSEQ were junction-only and lacked quality scores; consequently, filtering differed. Clones were sequenced by immunoSEQ multiplex PCR, and TCRdb holds only the in-frame ones, with some missing. V and J calls and clone size are copied from that table; D and trimming were computed from the DNA. The data show fewer than 1.8 million clones, around 98.5% seen once. Those who donated, Caucasian adults without exception, all lived in Nashville, Tennessee. This clone was detected once. Its antigen is unknown. Study results and caveats: Genetic and exposure-history diversity was limited by the small donor number.

Germline V gives CDR1 DFQATT, CDR2 SNEGSKA (reference sequence). V was shortened by 7 bases and J by 2 bases, with 3 bases between the two germline ends. The CDR3 has 10 residues. What was sequenced was naive CD4+ T cells sorted from blood. Noted subset: CD45RA+ positively selected. This chain connects TRBV20-1 to TRBJ1-5; D is unclear. This receptor was identified in a man under 40 in good health. The CDR3 sequence is CSVGNQPQHF. As DNA, the CDR3 is TGCAGTGTTGGCAATCAGCCCCAGCATTTT.